This note documents a single T cell receptor beta chain sequence. The target of this receptor is not known. At one end the junction does not follow the germline gene, possibly because of a read error. To prepare the library, RACE was applied. Sequenced using a NextSeq 500. During library preparation, unique molecular identifiers were attached to individual cDNA molecules so that TCRs could be counted in a quantitative, reproducible way. From each blood RNA sample, both TCR alpha and TCR beta chains were sequenced. On the study's bioinformatics: Samples had a median of approximately 93,000 TCRs, with a range from about 23,224 to 750,000. V, J and CDR3 annotation of the TCR reads was performed with the Decombinator software suite. For the PS versus PT1 abundance plots, all samples were subsampled to the same number of TCRs (28,000). Expanded TCRs were defined as absent before sensitization and observed at least eight times at the 2-week time point. The raw public data were reprocessed by TCRdb itself: fastp quality trimming at Q25, MiXCR clonotype calling, in-frame beta chains only. Under each unique CDR3 protein, matching rows form one entry showing the most common genes and DNA. For this entry, the V and J calls and clone size follow TCRdb and not the study's own pipeline. The table for this sample lists 300,000 to 450,000 distinct CDR3 sequences; roughly 5.3% of them were counted only once. Together, the top ten hold 2.5% to 3% of the sample.

The source of the sample is a study of human T cells and chemical hapten exposure (dated by TCRdb to the early 2020s). Regarding the study in general: For sensitization, 2% DPC in acetone was applied to an approximately 2 cm by approximately 2 cm area of upper inner arm skin. Throughout the study period of about 23 weeks, patients also received therapeutic DPC doses to the scalp every week. Patch testing on the upper back used Finn chambers containing 0.01% DPC, with scoring done after 6 days according to International Contact Dermatitis Research Group standards. The mostly female patient cohort included alopecia areata with under or over 50% scalp involvement, alopecia totalis and alopecia universalis. The libraries were sequenced as a pool, and the TCR yield per sample differed mostly because of small variations in library volumes within the pool. This study followed changes in the peripheral blood TCR repertoire in vivo during primary and secondary sensitization of alopecia patients to the hapten diphenylcyclopropenone (DPC). Blood samples were taken from patients before sensitization (week 0) and then at 2, 6 and about 24 weeks after DPC sensitization. For TCR sequencing, blood came from about 28 alopecia patients at anywhere from one to four time points (pre-sensitization, 2, 6 and 24 weeks). Overall study results and their limits: The number of TCRs above 1 in 1000 frequency did not change with DPC sensitization; there was no evidence of global repertoire structure alterations. Patch test score was positively correlated with the number of PT1 expanded TCRs, with significance at thresholds 8, 16 and 32 but not at 4. Repeated subsampling changed both the strength of the expansion versus patch-test correlation and the threshold at which that correlation became significant. Because every patient had alopecia, a presumed autoimmune disease, the patients' immune response might differ from that of healthy individuals. Expanded TCRs formed significantly more large CDR3 similarity clusters than pre-sensitization or healthy control sets, consistent with antigen-driven responses.

The time point label corresponds to: pre-sensitization, week 0. The treatment or condition label corresponds to: therapeutic diphenylcyclopropenone sensitization with weekly scalp DPC. Blood at each patch-test visit was drawn before the patch test was applied. To be eligible, patients had to be aged 18 to 70, diagnosed with alopecia and judged suitable for DPC therapy, while pregnant patients were excluded. Total RNA was extracted from unfractionated whole blood collected in Tempus Blood RNA tubes. This receptor was obtained from a woman aged 45-59 years with alopecia areata. Some clones in this sample may be carry-over from other donors' samples. The specimen was whole blood, collected in connection with sensitization to the hapten diphenylcyclopropenone (DPC).

The CDR3 sequence is CAWSLGGSFHF. The DNA is as follows: TGTGCCTGGAGTCTAGGGGGGAGTTTCCACTTC. The chain is assembled from TRBV30 and TRBJ2-1; the D gene is possibly TRBD1 or TRBD2, with 6 bases matching each. Including cysteine and phenylalanine, the CDR3 has 11 amino acids. Only the CDR3 portion is preserved as DNA: 33 bases, with reading frame beginning at the first base. CDR1 and CDR2 (GTSNPN, SVGIG) derive from the germline V gene (reference sequence).